These 3 T cell receptor beta chains originate from one sample sequenced in a study of vaccination effects on CD4 cells after COVID-19. Assay used: immunoSEQ multiplex PCR; TCRdb lists only in-frame clones, some missing. Of 50,000 or so clones listed, about four fifths are singletons. For these receptors, no antigen is known. Viral peptide pools were used in the ViraFEST assay to expand antigen-specific CD4+ T cells, and sequencing came afterward. It was after 10 days of culture that CD4+ T cells were isolated. No vaccinee had earlier SARS-CoV-2 infection, and nucleocapsid antibodies were negative. Sample: CD4+ T cells from PBMCs cultured with HCoV-OC43 spike peptides, taken before COVID-19 vaccination. As for subset: HCoV-OC43 spike overlapping peptide pool stimulation. The receptor set was obtained from a human donor who received a COVID-19 vaccine.

V is TRBV29-1 and J is TRBJ1-1; perhaps TRBD1 as D (5 bases). V lost 7 bases to trimming and J lost 0 bases, with 9 bases between them. This CDR3 has 12 residues. CDR1 and CDR2 (germline): SQVTM, ANQGSEA. The CDR3 sequence is CSGRQLNTEAFF. The CDR3 coding sequence is TGCAGCGGTCGACAGCTGAACACTGAAGCTTTCTTT.

This clone came up once. The chain has TRBV7-3 and TRBJ2-2; D remains unclear. Trimming shortened V by 6 bases and J by 1 base, and 6 bases separated the two germline ends. From germline, CDR1 is SGHTA and CDR2 FQGTGA. This CDR3 spans 13 amino acids. As DNA, the CDR3 is TGTGCCAGCAGTCCAGGGAACACCGGGGAGCTGTTTTTT. It codes for CASSPGNTGELFF.

This clone appeared a few times. The V gene is TRBV6-5, the J gene TRBJ1-1, with 9 nucleotides matching TRBD1. The CDR3 loop spans 13 amino acids. V was clipped by 6 bases and J by 5 bases; unmatched bases: 4. CDR1 is MNHEY, CDR2 SVGAGI, per germline. The chain's CDR3 is CASSMDRGTEAFF. The CDR3 nucleotides are TGTGCCAGCAGCATGGACAGGGGTACTGAAGCTTTCTTT.